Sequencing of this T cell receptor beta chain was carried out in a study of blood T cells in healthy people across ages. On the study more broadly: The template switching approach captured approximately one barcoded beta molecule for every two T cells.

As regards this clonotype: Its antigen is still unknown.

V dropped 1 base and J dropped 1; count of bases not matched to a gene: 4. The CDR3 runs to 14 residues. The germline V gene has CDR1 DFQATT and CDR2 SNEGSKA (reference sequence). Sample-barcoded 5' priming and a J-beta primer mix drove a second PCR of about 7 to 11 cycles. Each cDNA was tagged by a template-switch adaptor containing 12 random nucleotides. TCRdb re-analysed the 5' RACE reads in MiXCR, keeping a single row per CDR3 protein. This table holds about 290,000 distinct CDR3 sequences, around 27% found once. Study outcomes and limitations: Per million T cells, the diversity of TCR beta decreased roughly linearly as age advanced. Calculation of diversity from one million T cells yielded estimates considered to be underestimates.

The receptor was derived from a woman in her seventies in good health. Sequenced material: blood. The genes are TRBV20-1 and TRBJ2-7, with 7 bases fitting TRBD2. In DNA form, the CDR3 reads TGCAGTGCTAGAGGTCCAGCGGGATCCTACGAGCAGTACTTC. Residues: CSARGPAGSYEQYF.